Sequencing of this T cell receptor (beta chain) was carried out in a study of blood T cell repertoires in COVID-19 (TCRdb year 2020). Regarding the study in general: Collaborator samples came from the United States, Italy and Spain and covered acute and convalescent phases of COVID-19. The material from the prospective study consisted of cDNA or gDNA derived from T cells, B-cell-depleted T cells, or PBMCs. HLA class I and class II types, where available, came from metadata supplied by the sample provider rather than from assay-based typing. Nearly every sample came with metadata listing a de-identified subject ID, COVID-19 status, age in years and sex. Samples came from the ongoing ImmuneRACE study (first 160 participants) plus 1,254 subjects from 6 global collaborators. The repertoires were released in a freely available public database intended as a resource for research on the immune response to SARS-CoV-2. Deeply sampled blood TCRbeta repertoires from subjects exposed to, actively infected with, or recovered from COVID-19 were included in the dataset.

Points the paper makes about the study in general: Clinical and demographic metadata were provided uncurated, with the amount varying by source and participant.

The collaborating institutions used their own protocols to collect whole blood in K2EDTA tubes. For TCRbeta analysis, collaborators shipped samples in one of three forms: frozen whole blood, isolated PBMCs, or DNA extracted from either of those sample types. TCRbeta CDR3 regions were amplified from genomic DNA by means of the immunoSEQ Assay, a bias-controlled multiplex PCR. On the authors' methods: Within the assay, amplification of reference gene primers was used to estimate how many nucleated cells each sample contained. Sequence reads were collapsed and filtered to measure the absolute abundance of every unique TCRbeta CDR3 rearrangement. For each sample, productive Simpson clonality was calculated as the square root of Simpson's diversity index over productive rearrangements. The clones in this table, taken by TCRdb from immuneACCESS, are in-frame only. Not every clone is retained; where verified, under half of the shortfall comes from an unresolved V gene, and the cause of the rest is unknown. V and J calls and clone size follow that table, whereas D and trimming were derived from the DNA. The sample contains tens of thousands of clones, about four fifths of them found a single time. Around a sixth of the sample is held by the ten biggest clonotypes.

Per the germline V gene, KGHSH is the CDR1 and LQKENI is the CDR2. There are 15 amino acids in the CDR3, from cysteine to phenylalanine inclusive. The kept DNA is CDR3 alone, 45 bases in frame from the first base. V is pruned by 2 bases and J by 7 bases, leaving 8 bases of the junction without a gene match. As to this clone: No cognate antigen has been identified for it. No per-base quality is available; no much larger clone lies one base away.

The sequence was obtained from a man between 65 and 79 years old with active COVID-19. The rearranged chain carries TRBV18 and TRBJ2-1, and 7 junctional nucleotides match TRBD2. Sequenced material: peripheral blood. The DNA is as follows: TGTGCCAGCTCACCAAACGGGCGGGAGAGGAATGAGCAGTTCTTC. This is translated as CASSPNGRERNEQFF.